One and the same sample provided the 28 T cell receptor beta chains below, sequenced in a study of shared clonotypes between healthy human individuals. Generated by immunoSEQ multiplex PCR, the TCRdb table keeps only in-frame clones and is missing some. In the table there are about half a million clones, 60% to 80% of which are singletons. The sequencing sample was made of PBMCs. The receptors come from a woman between 35 and 50 years old in good health. Some clones in this sample may be carry-over from other donors' samples.

The chain has TRBV2 and TRBJ1-5; 10 bases are a match to TRBD1. The CDR3 spans 15 residues. V shed 6 bases and J 2 bases; nucleotides not matched to a gene: 4. Looked up from germline, CDR1 is SNHLY and CDR2 is FYNNEI. In nucleotides, the CDR3 is TGTGCCAGCAGGACCGGGACAGGGGGCAATCAGCCCCAGCATTTT. Translated: CASRTGTGGNQPQHF.

The CDR3 DNA sequence: TGCGCCAGCAGCTTGCAAGGGGACACCGGGGAGCTGTTTTTT. Amino acid sequence: CASSLQGDTGELFF. V usage is TRBV5-1 and J usage is TRBJ2-2; TRBD1 is a possible D gene (5 bases). The CDR3 contains 14 residues. Germline V gives CDR1 SGHRS, CDR2 YFSETQ. V lost 1 base to trimming and J lost 3 bases, with 7 bases between them.

This chain joins TRBV5-1 and TRBJ2-3; 10 bases are a match to TRBD2. The CDR3 loop spans 18 amino acids. CDR1 and CDR2 from the germline V gene are SGHRS and YFSETQ. J lost 7 bases, V lost 4 bases, and 18 bases had no gene match. The chain's CDR3 is CASSVTGDGAGGSNTQYF. CDR3 in DNA: TGCGCCAGCAGCGTGACAGGGGATGGAGCGGGAGGGTCGAATACGCAGTATTTT.

This clone was observed a few times. The V call is TRBV6-5, the J call TRBJ1-5; D is undetermined. V gave up 2 bases and J gave up 1 base, with 9 bases separating them. CDR1 and CDR2 from the germline V gene are MNHEY and SVGAGI. The length of the CDR3 is 15 residues. DNA of the CDR3: TGTGCCAGCAGTTACCGGAGGGAAAGCAATCAGCCCCAGCATTTT. The encoded protein is CASSYRRESNQPQHF.

The chain couples TRBV5-1 to TRBJ2-2; a possible D gene is TRBD1 (5 bases). CDR3 length: 16 residues. Germline CDR1 SGHRS, CDR2 YFSETQ. V gave up 1 base and J gave up 0 bases, with 10 bases separating them. CDR3 bases: TGCGCCAGCAGCTTGCAGGGTCTGTCGAACACCGGGGAGCTGTTTTTT. It specifies CASSLQGLSNTGELFF.

The V call is TRBV28, the J call TRBJ2-7; tentatively, D is TRBD2 (6 bases). The CDR3 has 16 residues. Germline assignment: CDR1 MDHEN and CDR2 SYDVKM. V lost 6 bases and J lost 2, with 20 bases in between. CDR3 sequence reads: CASRPIVAAHPYEQYF. DNA of the CDR3: TGTGCCAGCAGACCAATCGTAGCGGCCCATCCCTACGAGCAGTACTTC.

The chain uses TRBV11-1 and TRBJ2-5; D gene unclear. Germline V gene data show CDR1 as SGHAT and CDR2 as FQDESV (reference sequence). The CDR3 is made up of 12 amino acids. Trimming pared 4 bases from V and 5 bases from J, leaving 8 bases between. As DNA, the CDR3 is TGTGCCAGCAGCTCACAGAGGGAGACCCAGTACTTC. This gives the protein CASSSQRETQYF.

The rearrangement links TRBV7-2 to TRBJ2-3, with D maybe TRBD2 (5 bases). CDR3 length: 15 residues. In germline, CDR1 is SGHTA, CDR2 FQGNSA. V lost 2 bases to trimming and J lost 0 bases, with 9 bases between them. CDR3 in amino acids: CASSLHGESTDTQYF. CDR3 sequence (DNA): TGTGCCAGCAGCTTACACGGGGAGAGCACAGATACGCAGTATTTT.

The chain joins TRBV6-1 to TRBJ1-1; D is possibly TRBD1 (5 bases). Per germline, CDR1 MNHNS and CDR2 SASEGT. Trimming took 8 bases from V and 4 from J, leaving 14 bases between them. The CDR3 has 13 amino acids. This CDR3 reads CASFALRGTEAFF. The CDR3 DNA reads as TGTGCCAGCTTTGCTCTGAGGGGCACTGAAGCTTTCTTT.

This clone was found many times. Within the sample, other DNA sequences also encode this same CDR3. The V call is TRBV7-9, the J call TRBJ1-3; D remains ambiguous. The CDR3 length is 13 residues. Germline V CDR1 and CDR2: SEHNR, FQNEAQ (reference sequence). V was pared by 1 base and J by 2 bases, with 3 bases between. As DNA, the CDR3 is TGTGCCAGCAGCTTAGGGACTGGAAACACCATATATTTT. Translating gives CASSLGTGNTIYF.

The gene calls are TRBV14 and TRBJ1-2; weak D call: TRBD1 (5 bases). This CDR3 region has 12 residues. V was clipped by 0 bases and J by 6 bases, with 5 bases between them. Germline V gene sequence: CDR1 SGHDN, CDR2 FVKESK. CDR3: CASSQEGDGYTF. The CDR3 DNA reads TGTGCCAGCAGCCAAGAGGGGGATGGCTACACCTTC. Full variable domain (missing parts from reference TRBV14 and TRBJ1-2): EAGVTQFPSHSVIEKGQTVTLRCDPISGHDNLYWYRRVMGKEIKFLLHFVKESKQDESGMPNNRFLAERTGGTYSTLKVQPAELEDSGVYFCASSQEGDGYTFGSGTRLTVV.

This clone was seen more than once but under ten times. This CDR3 is CASSVGLASRTDTQYF. DNA for the CDR3: TGTGCCAGCAGCGTAGGACTAGCGTCCCGCACAGATACGCAGTATTTT. This chain links TRBV9 with TRBJ2-3, with TRBD2 matching over 8 bases. In germline, CDR1 is SGDLS, CDR2 YYNGEE. V lost 0 bases and J lost 1; bases outside the gene matches: 4. The CDR3 covers 16 residues.

This clone was counted many times. V usage is TRBV2 and J usage is TRBJ2-7, with D perhaps matching TRBD2 (6 bases). CDR3 length: 14 amino acids. The germline V gene has CDR1 SNHLY and CDR2 FYNNEI. V dropped 5 bases and J dropped 0 bases, with 11 bases sitting between them. CDR3 sequence: CASSFFGSSYEQYF. DNA of the CDR3: TGTGCCAGCAGTTTTTTCGGGAGCTCCTACGAGCAGTACTTC.

This chain joins TRBV4-2 and TRBJ2-7; 11 bases are a match to TRBD2. With 0 bases clipped from V and 4 bases from J, the junction kept 5 bases outside the gene matches. The CDR3 has 16 amino acids. Germline V CDR1 and CDR2: LGHNA, YNFKEQ. In DNA, the CDR3 is TGTGCCAGCAGCCAAGAGTGGGGACTAGCGGATTACGAGCAGTACTTC. The encoded protein is CASSQEWGLADYEQYF.

The genes are TRBV5-6 and TRBJ2-7; 13 nucleotides align to TRBD2. V was clipped by 4 bases and J by 4 bases; unmatched bases: 5. The CDR3 sequence is 15 residues long. Per the germline V gene, CDR1 is SGHDT and CDR2 is YYEEEE. Written as DNA, the CDR3 is TGTGCCAGCAGCCCGGGACTAGCGGGATGGTACGAGCAGTACTTC. The encoded protein is CASSPGLAGWYEQYF.

The chain employs TRBV5-4 and TRBJ2-4; maybe TRBD2 (5 bases). This CDR3 is built from 15 residues. V lost 3 bases and J lost 0, with 10 bases in between. Germline CDR1 and CDR2: SGHNT and YYREEE (reference sequence). The CDR3 sequence is CASSSPGLAKNIQYF. The CDR3 nucleotides read TGTGCCAGCAGCTCCCCAGGACTAGCCAAAAACATTCAGTACTTC.

The V call is TRBV29-1, the J call TRBJ2-3, with 8 bases that match TRBD2. V dropped 4 bases and J dropped 5; count of bases not matched to a gene: 8. Looked up from germline, CDR1 is SQVTM and CDR2 is ANQGSEA. This CDR3 contains 14 residues. This CDR3 is CSVAPGAGGDTQYF. The CDR3 nucleotides are TGCAGCGTTGCGCCGGGCGCGGGGGGAGATACGCAGTATTTT.

The genes are TRBV28 and TRBJ2-7; 9 bases line up with TRBD1. This CDR3 comprises 14 residues. Losses at the gene ends were 5 bases for V and 0 bases for J; bases not matched to a gene: 2. Germline CDR1 reads MDHEN; CDR2 reads SYDVKM. The CDR3 is CASSGTGISYEQYF. CDR3 DNA sequence: TGTGCCAGCAGTGGGACAGGGATCTCCTACGAGCAGTACTTC.

The chain joins TRBV11-3 to TRBJ2-2; TRBD2 matches at 14 bases. J gave up 4 bases and V 6 bases, and 4 bases lay outside the gene matches. Germline CDR1 and CDR2: SGHNT and YENEEA. The CDR3 runs to 16 residues. The CDR3 coding sequence is TGTGCCAGCAGTGAGACTAGCGGGAGGGTCACCGGGGAGCTGTTTTTT. Protein sequence: CASSETSGRVTGELFF.

The chain employs TRBV10-1 and TRBJ2-7; D is tentatively TRBD1 or TRBD2 (5 bases each). CDR1 is WNHNN and CDR2 is SYGVQD in the germline V gene (reference sequence). CDR3 length: 14 amino acids. CDR3 in amino acids: CAGLGDQPSYEQYF. The CDR3 nucleotides are TGCGCAGGGCTGGGGGACCAGCCCTCCTACGAGCAGTACTTC.

The chain is built from TRBV18 and TRBJ2-1; D is perhaps TRBD2 (6 bases). Trimming pared 2 bases from V and 7 bases from J, leaving 12 bases between. This CDR3 spans 14 amino acids. Germline loops: CDR1 KGHSH, CDR2 LQKENI. The chain's CDR3 is CASSPSGVWNEQFF. Here the CDR3 DNA reads TGTGCCAGCTCACCATCGGGGGTTTGGAATGAGCAGTTCTTC. The entire variable domain, with the rest obtained from reference TRBV18 and TRBJ2-1, is as follows: NAGVMQNPRHLVRRRGQEARLRCSPMKGHSHVYWYRQLPEEGLKFMVYLQKENIIDESGMPKERFSAEFPKEGPSILRIQQVVRGDSAAYFCASSPSGVWNEQFFGPGTRLTVL.

The rearrangement links TRBV5-1 to TRBJ2-2; 7 bases match TRBD2. Trimming took 1 base from V and 1 from J; bases not matched to a gene: 4. Germline V gene data show CDR1 as SGHRS and CDR2 as YFSETQ. CDR3 length: 16 residues. CDR3 nucleotides: TGCGCCAGCAGCTTGTCGGGAGGATTGAACACCGGGGAGCTGTTTTTT. The encoded protein is CASSLSGGLNTGELFF.

This clone was recorded once. The chain has TRBV2 and TRBJ2-3; 11 bases are shared with TRBD2. The CDR3 consists of 14 residues. J was trimmed by 3 bases and V by 7 bases; bases with no gene match: 3. Germline lookup yields CDR1 SNHLY and CDR2 FYNNEI. CDR3: CASNSGRATDTQYF. The CDR3 nucleotides are TGTGCCAGCAATAGCGGGAGGGCAACAGATACGCAGTATTTT.

The chain links TRBV5-1 to TRBJ1-1, with a possible D match to TRBD1 (5 bases). CDR1 is SGHRS and CDR2 is YFSETQ in the germline V gene. With 2 bases removed from V and 0 bases from J, the gap between germline ends came to 8 bases. The length of the CDR3 is 14 residues. CDR3 residues: CASSFDSMNTEAFF. CDR3 nucleotide sequence: TGCGCCAGCAGCTTCGACAGCATGAACACTGAAGCTTTCTTT.

The rearrangement uses TRBV18 and TRBJ1-1; D gene unclear. The germline V gene encodes CDR1 KGHSH and CDR2 LQKENI. The CDR3 covers 13 residues. Trimming shortened V by 6 bases and J by 7 bases, and 15 bases separated the two germline ends. The CDR3 nucleotides are TGTGCCAGCTCTGCGGCAGGTTTCGTTGAAGCTTTCTTT. Encoded protein: CASSAAGFVEAFF.

Concerning this clone: Without the conserved terminal phenylalanine or tryptophan, this CDR3 likely stems from a read error. The chain has TRBV18 and TRBJ2-7; perhaps D is TRBD1 or TRBD2 (5 bases each). Trimming pared 1 base from V and 3 bases from J, leaving 10 bases between. Germline CDR1 reads KGHSH; CDR2 reads LQKENI. This CDR3 is built from 14 residues. The CDR3 protein is CASSPRGVFYEQYL. CDR3 DNA sequence: TGTGCCAGCTCACCACGAGGGGTTTTCTACGAGCAGTACCTC.

In its sample, this clone was seen once. The chain links TRBV9 to TRBJ2-1; possibly TRBD2 for D (7 bases). CDR3 size: 16 residues. Trimming removed 0 bases at V and 6 bases at J, with 16 bases between. CDR1 is SGDLS, CDR2 YYNGEE, per germline. The CDR3 nucleotides are TGTGCCAGCAGCGTAGGAGGGGGGGATGCGGGCAATGAGCAGTTCTTC. Amino acid sequence: CASSVGGGDAGNEQFF. The full variable domain, in which reference TRBV9 and TRBJ2-1 provide the parts outside the CDR3, is DSGVTQTPKHLITATGQRVTLRCSPRSGDLSVYWYQQSLDQGLQFLIQYYNGEERAKGNILERFSAQQFPDLHSELNLSSLELGDSALYFCASSVGGGDAGNEQFFGPGTRLTVL.

This clone is a singleton in its sample. V gene TRBV10-3 combines with J gene TRBJ2-3; 12 bases fit TRBD2. The CDR3 has 21 residues. J lost 3 bases, V lost 2 bases, and 18 bases had no gene match. The germline V gene has CDR1 ENHRY and CDR2 SYGVKD. The CDR3 sequence: CAISEPGGRVLAGGRTDTQYF. For the CDR3, the DNA is TGTGCCATCAGTGAGCCAGGCGGCAGGGTACTAGCGGGAGGTAGGACAGATACGCAGTATTTT.